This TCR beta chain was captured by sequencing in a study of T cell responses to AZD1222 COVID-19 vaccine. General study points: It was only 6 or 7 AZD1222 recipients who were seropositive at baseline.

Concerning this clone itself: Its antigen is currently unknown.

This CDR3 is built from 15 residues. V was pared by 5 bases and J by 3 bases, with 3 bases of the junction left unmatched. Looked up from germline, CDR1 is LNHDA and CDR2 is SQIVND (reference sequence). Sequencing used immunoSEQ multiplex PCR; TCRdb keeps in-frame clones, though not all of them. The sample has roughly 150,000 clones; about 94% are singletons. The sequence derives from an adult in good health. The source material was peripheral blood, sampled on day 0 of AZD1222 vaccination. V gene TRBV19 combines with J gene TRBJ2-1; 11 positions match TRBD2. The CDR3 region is CASSLTSGVYNEQFF. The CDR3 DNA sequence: TGTGCCAGTAGTTTGACTAGCGGGGTCTACAATGAGCAGTTCTTC.